These 2 T cell receptor beta chains were all obtained from the same sample, sequenced in a study of blood T cell repertoires in COVID-19. TCRdb keeps only in-frame clones here, not all; method: immunoSEQ multiplex PCR. The sample lists 150,000 to 200,000 clones, roughly 89% occurring once. The specimen was peripheral blood. These receptors were taken from a woman aged 65 to 85 with COVID-19, enrolled during active disease.

On this clone itself: The identical CDR3 is also encoded by other nucleotide sequences in the sample. V is TRBV6-5 and J is TRBJ2-1; TRBD2 is a possible D gene (5 bases). The CDR3 has 13 amino acids. The V end lost 6 bases, the J end lost 0 bases, and 6 bases lay between the germline ends. The germline CDR1 and CDR2 sequences are MNHEY and SVGAGI. The CDR3 protein is CASSRDSYNEQFF. CDR3 bases: TGTGCCAGCAGCCGGGACTCCTACAATGAGCAGTTCTTC.

CDR3 amino acids: CASSSFTGVYNEQFF. The CDR3 DNA follows: TGTGCCAGCAGTTCCTTCACGGGGGTATACAATGAGCAGTTCTTC. The chain employs TRBV7-2 and TRBJ2-1; D is perhaps TRBD2 (6 bases). Germline CDR1 and CDR2: SGHTA and FQGNSA. This CDR3 is built from 15 residues. Trimming removed 6 bases at V and 4 bases at J, with 16 bases between.